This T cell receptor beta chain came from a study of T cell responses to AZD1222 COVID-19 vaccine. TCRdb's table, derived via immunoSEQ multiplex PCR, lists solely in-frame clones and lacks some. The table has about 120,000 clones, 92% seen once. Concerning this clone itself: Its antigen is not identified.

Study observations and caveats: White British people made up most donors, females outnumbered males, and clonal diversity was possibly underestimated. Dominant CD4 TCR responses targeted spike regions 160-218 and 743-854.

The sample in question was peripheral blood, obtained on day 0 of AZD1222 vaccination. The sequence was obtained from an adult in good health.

The CDR3 DNA reads TGTGCCAGCAGTTACTTTGCGGTAGCAACTAATGAAAAACTGTTTTTT. Amino acids: CASSYFAVATNEKLFF. The chain has TRBV6-6 and TRBJ1-4; D is unclear. The germline CDR1 and CDR2 sequences are MNHNY and SVGAGI (reference sequence). This CDR3 has 16 amino acids. Trimming took off 1 base at V and 0 bases at J, with 9 bases between the two ends.